The 2 T cell receptor beta chains below come from one sample, sequenced in a study of blood T cell repertoires in COVID-19. Assay: immunoSEQ multiplex PCR; the TCRdb copy retains only in-frame clones and omits some. This table has about 160,000 clones, approximately 88% appearing once. The sequencing input was peripheral blood. The origin of the receptors is a woman aged 60-75 years who had recovered from COVID-19.

The chain joins TRBV21-1 to TRBJ2-7; TRBD2, the table's D call, was not compared with the DNA. TRBV21-1 is a pseudogene locus. The CDR3 sequence is 14 residues long. The CDR3 coding sequence is TGTGCCAGCAGCAAACAAAACTTTCACTACGAGCAGTACTTC. As protein: CASSKQNFHYEQYF.

This clone showed up just a few times. The genes are TRBV19 and TRBJ2-1; 9 positions agree with TRBD2. In germline, CDR1 is LNHDA, CDR2 SQIVND (reference sequence). The CDR3 consists of 16 residues. Trimming cost V 2 bases and J 10 bases; bases outside gene matches: 12. CDR3 sequence (DNA): TGTGCCAGTAGTATAAGCCCTAGCGGGGCGAGCAGGGAGCAGTTCTTC. Its protein product is CASSISPSGASREQFF.